Listed here are 22 T cell receptor beta chains from one sample, sequenced in a study of PD-1 blockade in classical Hodgkin lymphoma. Relapses following autologous stem cell transplantation were seen in all patients, with brentuximab vedotin exposure varying. The protocol was immunoSEQ multiplex PCR, while the TCRdb copy is restricted to in-frame clones and leaves out a portion. The sample lists tens of thousands of clones; approximately 70% were seen once. The source material was peripheral blood mononuclear cells (PBMCs), sampled before the second cycle of nivolumab. The receptors were sampled from a human donor with classical Hodgkin lymphoma.

The chain carries TRBV7-6 and TRBJ1-5, with no clear D. Germline assignment: CDR1 SGHVS and CDR2 FNYEAQ. Trimming stripped 2 bases from V and 3 bases from J, with 11 bases between. CDR3 size: 15 residues. The CDR3 nucleotides read TGTGCCAGCAGCTTACGGGCGGGGTTCAATCAGCCCCAGCATTTT. Translated: CASSLRAGFNQPQHF.

In this sample, this clone turned up a few times. The chain carries TRBV6-5 and TRBJ1-2; the D is unclear. V gave up 6 bases and J gave up 2 bases, with 10 bases separating them. This CDR3 is 13 amino acids long. The germline V gene encodes CDR1 MNHEY and CDR2 SVGAGI. CDR3 DNA sequence: TGTGCCAGCAGGAATGAGTTGAACTATGGCTACACCTTC. Translating gives CASRNELNYGYTF.

This clone was picked up a small number of times. V and J are TRBV5-1 and TRBJ2-3, with D maybe TRBD2 (6 bases). The CDR3 covers 16 residues. Trimming took off 4 bases at V and 4 bases at J, with 19 bases between the two ends. The germline V gene encodes CDR1 SGHRS and CDR2 YFSETQ. The CDR3 DNA reads as TGCGCCAGCAGCACCCGACCTAGCGAGTTTGCAGATACGCAGTATTTT. Translating it yields CASSTRPSEFADTQYF.

The chain employs TRBV6-1 and TRBJ1-3; no clear D gene. The CDR3 has 15 residues. The germline CDR1 and CDR2 sequences are MNHNS and SASEGT. Trimming pared 3 bases from V and 0 bases from J, leaving 9 bases between. The CDR3 is CASSDRGISGNTIYF. CDR3 DNA sequence: TGTGCCAGCAGTGACCGAGGAATCTCTGGAAACACCATATATTTT.

The sample holds a few counts of this clone. V and J are TRBV7-8 and TRBJ2-7, with 9 bases lining up with TRBD1. CDR1 is SGHVS, CDR2 FQNEAQ, per germline. This CDR3 comprises 16 residues. After removal of 4 bases from V and 3 bases from J, the junction contained 10 bases not matched to a gene. CDR3 nucleotides: TGTGCCAGCAGCTCGCCGGGACAGGGATTCGGCTACGAGCAGTACTTC. It codes for CASSSPGQGFGYEQYF.

The chain couples TRBV7-2 to TRBJ2-7, with TRBD2 as a possible D gene (6 bases). Germline CDR1 and CDR2: SGHTA and FQGNSA. Trimming pared 0 bases from V and 0 bases from J, leaving 12 bases between. The CDR3 has 16 amino acids. In nucleotides, the CDR3 is TGTGCCAGCAGCTTAGCGCACGGGGGTAGCTCCTACGAGCAGTACTTC. Translating gives CASSLAHGGSSYEQYF. Variable domain in full (rest from reference TRBV7-2 and TRBJ2-7): GAGVSQSPSNKVTEKGKDVELRCDPISGHTALYWYRQSLGQGLEFLIYFQGNSAPDKSGLPSDRFSAERTGGSVSTLTIQRTQQEDSAVYLCASSLAHGGSSYEQYFGPGTRLTVT.

The chain combines TRBV6-6 with TRBJ2-7, with a tentative D call TRBD1 (5 bases). With 6 bases removed from V and 7 bases from J, the gap between germline ends came to 16 bases. This CDR3 comprises 13 residues. CDR1 and CDR2 from the germline V gene are MNHNY and SVGAGI (reference sequence). The CDR3 protein is CASRQGGVGEQYF. The CDR3 DNA reads TGTGCCAGCAGGCAGGGTGGAGTTGGAGAGCAGTACTTC.

This clone has only a few counts. The rearrangement uses TRBV2 and TRBJ1-5; D uncertain. The CDR3 totals 13 residues. Trimming left V 9 bases short and J 2 bases short, with 11 bases between. Germline assignment: CDR1 SNHLY and CDR2 FYNNEI. CDR3 DNA sequence: TGTGCCAGTCACGATCTGGGCAATCAGCCCCAGCATTTT. It encodes CASHDLGNQPQHF.

This chain links TRBV6-5 with TRBJ2-5; D might be TRBD1 (6 bases). Trimming cost V 6 bases and J 2 bases, with 13 bases left between them. The CDR3 runs 14 residues. The V gene's germline CDR1 is MNHEY and CDR2 SVGAGI. In DNA form, the CDR3 reads TGTGCCAGCAGCCCCCAGGGGCTACAAGAGACCCAGTACTTC. This gives the protein CASSPQGLQETQYF.

The chain combines TRBV9 with TRBJ1-5; tentatively, D is TRBD1 (6 bases). Trimming cost V 4 bases and J 0 bases, with 14 bases left between them. The CDR3 is 16 residues long. Germline V CDR1 and CDR2: SGDLS, YYNGEE. The CDR3 loop is CASSSPGHYSNQPQHF. CDR3 sequence (DNA): TGTGCCAGCAGCTCGCCGGGACATTATAGCAATCAGCCCCAGCATTTT.

In this sample, this clone turned up a few times. This rearrangement joins TRBV5-1 to TRBJ1-2; D call uncertain. CDR3 size: 13 residues. Trimming shortened V by 1 base and J by 9 bases, and 13 bases separated the two germline ends. Germline CDR1 SGHRS, CDR2 YFSETQ. The CDR3 DNA sequence: TGCGCCAGCAGCTTGAAGGCCGAGAGTAGCTACACCTTC. Protein sequence: CASSLKAESSYTF.

Of note for this clone: Other DNA variants within this sample encode the same CDR3. The chain's CDR3 is CASSPGTGVSNQPQHF. The CDR3 coding sequence is TGTGCCAGCTCTCCCGGGACAGGGGTGAGCAATCAGCCCCAGCATTTT. The chain employs TRBV18 and TRBJ1-5, with 10 bases that match TRBD1. CDR3 size: 16 residues. Germline V CDR1 and CDR2: KGHSH, LQKENI. V lost 6 bases, J lost 1 base, and 6 bases stayed unmatched.

The J gene is TRBJ2-7, the V gene TRBV6-5; D is tentatively TRBD1 or TRBD2 (5 bases each). This CDR3 is built from 14 residues. Per the germline V gene, CDR1 is MNHEY and CDR2 is SVGAGI. V lost 1 base to trimming and J lost 0 bases, with 7 bases between them. Here the CDR3 reads CASSYWGNSYEQYF. CDR3 DNA: TGTGCCAGCAGTTACTGGGGGAACTCCTACGAGCAGTACTTC.

The CDR3 region is CSLRGLANQETQYF. In DNA, the CDR3 is TGCAGCCTGCGCGGACTAGCGAATCAAGAGACCCAGTACTTC. This chain uses TRBV29-1 with TRBJ2-5, with 9 nucleotides matching TRBD2. Losses at the gene ends were 8 bases for V and 2 bases for J; bases not matched to a gene: 9. The length of the CDR3 is 14 residues. CDR1 is SQVTM and CDR2 is ANQGSEA in the germline V gene.

The DNA of the CDR3 is TGTGCCAGCAGCAGACTAGCGGGAGAGTACACCGGGGAGCTGTTTTTT. It codes for CASSRLAGEYTGELFF. This chain links TRBV7-3 with TRBJ2-2; 12 nucleotides line up with TRBD2. This CDR3 contains 16 residues. The junction had 4 bases not matched to a gene; V was cut back by 5 bases and J by 3 bases. The germline V gene has CDR1 SGHTA and CDR2 FQGTGA.

The gene calls are TRBV30 and TRBJ2-7; 9 nucleotides line up with TRBD2. The CDR3 runs 13 residues. J gave up 2 bases and V 4 bases, and 3 bases lay outside the gene matches. CDR1 and CDR2 (germline): GTSNPN, SVGIG (reference sequence). The CDR3: CAWNSGSPYEQYF. The CDR3 DNA reads TGTGCCTGGAATAGCGGGAGCCCCTACGAGCAGTACTTC. Looking up the rest from reference TRBV30 and TRBJ2-7 gives the full variable domain: SQTIHQWPATLVQPVGSPLSLECTVEGTSNPNLYWYRQAAGRGLQLLFYSVGIGQISSEVPQNLSASRPQDRQFILSSKKLLLSDSGFYLCAWNSGSPYEQYFGPGTRLTVT.

V is TRBV5-6 and J is TRBJ1-5; TRBD1 is a possible D gene (5 bases). Germline lookup yields CDR1 SGHDT and CDR2 YYEEEE. The length of the CDR3 is 14 residues. The V end was cut by 0 bases, the J end by 7 bases, with 11 bases between. CDR3 loop: CASSLGQGGQPQHF. CDR3 DNA: TGTGCCAGCAGCTTGGGCCAGGGCGGCCAGCCCCAGCATTTT.

This clone was recorded many times. V usage is TRBV10-3 and J usage is TRBJ2-5; possibly TRBD1 or TRBD2 for D (5 bases each). The CDR3 sequence is 16 residues long. The germline gives CDR1 ENHRY, CDR2 SYGVKD. With 4 bases removed from V and 4 bases from J, the gap between germline ends came to 19 bases. CDR3 region: CAISGGTRMGRETQYF. CDR3 sequence (DNA): TGTGCCATCAGTGGTGGCACCCGGATGGGACGAGAGACCCAGTACTTC.

The chain is built from TRBV11-2 and TRBJ1-4; the match to TRBD1 covers 7 bases. Germline lookup yields CDR1 SGHAT and CDR2 FQNNGV. Trimming at V came to 3 bases and at J to 7 bases, leaving 5 bases not matched to a gene. The CDR3 runs to 14 residues. This chain's CDR3 is CASSFSDRAEKLFF. The CDR3 nucleotides are TGTGCCAGCAGCTTTTCAGACAGGGCTGAAAAACTGTTTTTT.

V usage is TRBV9 and J usage is TRBJ1-3; D is unclear. Trimming cost V 4 bases and J 0 bases, with 14 bases left between them. CDR3 length: 16 amino acids. Germline-derived CDR1 and CDR2 are SGDLS and YYNGEE. As DNA, the CDR3 is TGTGCCAGCAGCCCCCGTTTAGCGCCCTCTGGAAACACCATATATTTT. Translated, it gives CASSPRLAPSGNTIYF. The full variable domain, with the rest looked up from reference TRBV9 and TRBJ1-3, is DSGVTQTPKHLITATGQRVTLRCSPRSGDLSVYWYQQSLDQGLQFLIQYYNGEERAKGNILERFSAQQFPDLHSELNLSSLELGDSALYFCASSPRLAPSGNTIYFGEGSWLTVV.

There are a few counts of this clone. The rearrangement joins TRBV6-6 to TRBJ1-2; D perhaps matches TRBD1 (6 bases). From germline, CDR1 is MNHNY and CDR2 SVGAGI (reference sequence). This CDR3 has 13 amino acids. V lost 7 bases, J lost 4 bases, and 13 bases lay in between. CDR3 amino acids: CASTSQGPYGYTF. The DNA of the CDR3 is TGTGCCAGCACCTCACAGGGCCCCTATGGCTACACCTTC.

The gene calls are TRBV28 and TRBJ2-1; D perhaps matches TRBD2 (6 bases). V shed 8 bases and J shed 3 bases, with 14 bases lying between them. This CDR3 has 14 residues. Germline CDR1 is MDHEN and CDR2 is SYDVKM. CDR3: CASALGGYYNEQFF. CDR3 nucleotide sequence: TGTGCCAGCGCCTTGGGAGGTTACTACAATGAGCAGTTCTTC.